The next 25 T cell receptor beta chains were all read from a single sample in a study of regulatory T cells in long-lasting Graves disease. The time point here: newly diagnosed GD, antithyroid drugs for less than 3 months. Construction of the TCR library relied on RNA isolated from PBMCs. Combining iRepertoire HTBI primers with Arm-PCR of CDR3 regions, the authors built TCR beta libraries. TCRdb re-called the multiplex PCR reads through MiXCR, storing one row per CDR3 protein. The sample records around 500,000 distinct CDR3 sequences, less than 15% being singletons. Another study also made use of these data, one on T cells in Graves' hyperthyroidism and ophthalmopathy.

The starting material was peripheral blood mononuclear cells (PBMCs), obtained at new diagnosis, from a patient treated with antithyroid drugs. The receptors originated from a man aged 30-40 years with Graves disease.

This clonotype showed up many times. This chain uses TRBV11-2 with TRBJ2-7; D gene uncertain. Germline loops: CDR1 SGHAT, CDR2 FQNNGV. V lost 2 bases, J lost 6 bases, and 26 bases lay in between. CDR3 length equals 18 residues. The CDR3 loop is CASSLSVLGSTTPGEQYF. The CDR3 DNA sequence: TGTGCCAGCAGCTTAAGCGTGCTGGGAAGTACCACCCCCGGCGAGCAGTACTTC.

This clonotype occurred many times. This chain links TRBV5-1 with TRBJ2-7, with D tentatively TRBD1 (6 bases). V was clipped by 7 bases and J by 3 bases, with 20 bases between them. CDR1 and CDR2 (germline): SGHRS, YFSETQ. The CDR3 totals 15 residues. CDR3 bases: TGCGCCAGCGGACGCGCGGCAGGGGTTTTCTACGAGCAGTACTTC. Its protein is CASGRAAGVFYEQYF.

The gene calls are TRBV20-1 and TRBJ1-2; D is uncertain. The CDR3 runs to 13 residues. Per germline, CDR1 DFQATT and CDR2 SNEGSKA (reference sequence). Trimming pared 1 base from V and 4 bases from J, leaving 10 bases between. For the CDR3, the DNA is TGCAGTGCTAGAGTGCGAACAGTCTATGGCTACACCTTC. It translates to CSARVRTVYGYTF.

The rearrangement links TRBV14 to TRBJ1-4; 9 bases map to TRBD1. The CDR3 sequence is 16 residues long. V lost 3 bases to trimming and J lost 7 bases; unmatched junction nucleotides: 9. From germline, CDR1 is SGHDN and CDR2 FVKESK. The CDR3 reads CASSQVWTGVGEKLFF. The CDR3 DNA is TGTGCCAGCAGCCAGGTGTGGACAGGGGTGGGTGAAAAACTGTTTTTT.

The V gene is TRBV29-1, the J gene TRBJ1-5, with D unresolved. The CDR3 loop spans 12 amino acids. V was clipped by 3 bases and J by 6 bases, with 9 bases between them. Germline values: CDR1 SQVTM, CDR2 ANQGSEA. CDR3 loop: CSVEDVGQPQHF. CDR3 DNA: TGCAGCGTTGAGGATGTAGGTCAGCCCCAGCATTTT.

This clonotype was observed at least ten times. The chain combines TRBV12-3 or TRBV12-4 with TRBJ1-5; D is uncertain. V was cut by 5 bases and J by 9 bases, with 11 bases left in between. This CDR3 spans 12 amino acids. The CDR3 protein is CASSPPVGPQHF. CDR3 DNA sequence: TGTGCCAGCAGTCCCCCTGTGGGGCCCCAGCATTTT.

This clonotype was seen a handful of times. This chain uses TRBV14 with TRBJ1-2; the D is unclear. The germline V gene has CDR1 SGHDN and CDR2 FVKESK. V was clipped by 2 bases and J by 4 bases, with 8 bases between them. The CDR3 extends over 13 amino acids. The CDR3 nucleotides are TGTGCCAGCAGCCAAATCGCGTCCTATGGCTACACCTTC. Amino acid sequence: CASSQIASYGYTF.

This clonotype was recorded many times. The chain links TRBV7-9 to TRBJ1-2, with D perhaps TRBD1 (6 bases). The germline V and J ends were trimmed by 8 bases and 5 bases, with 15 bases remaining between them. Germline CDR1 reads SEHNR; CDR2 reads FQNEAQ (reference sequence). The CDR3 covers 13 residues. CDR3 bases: TGTGCCAGCGGACCCGGGGGCCCATATGGCTACACCTTC. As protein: CASGPGGPYGYTF.

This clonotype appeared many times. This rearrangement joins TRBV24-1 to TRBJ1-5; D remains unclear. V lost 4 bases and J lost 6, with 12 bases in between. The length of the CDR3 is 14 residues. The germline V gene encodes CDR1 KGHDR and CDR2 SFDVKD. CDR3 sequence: CATSDGPASQPQHF. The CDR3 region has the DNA TGTGCCACCAGTGACGGACCCGCATCTCAGCCCCAGCATTTT.

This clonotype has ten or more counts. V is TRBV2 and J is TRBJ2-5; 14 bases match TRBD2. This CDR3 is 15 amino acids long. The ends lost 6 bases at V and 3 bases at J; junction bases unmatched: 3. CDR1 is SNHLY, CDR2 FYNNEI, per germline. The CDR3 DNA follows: TGTGCCAGCAGCGGGGGACTAGCGGGAGAAGAGACCCAGTACTTC. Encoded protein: CASSGGLAGEETQYF. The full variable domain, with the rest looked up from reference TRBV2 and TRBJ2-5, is EPEVTQTPSHQVTQMGQEVILRCVPISNHLYFYWYRQILGQKVEFLVSFYNNEISEKSEIFDDQFSVERPDGSNFTLKIRSTKLEDSAMYFCASSGGLAGEETQYFGPGTRLLVL.

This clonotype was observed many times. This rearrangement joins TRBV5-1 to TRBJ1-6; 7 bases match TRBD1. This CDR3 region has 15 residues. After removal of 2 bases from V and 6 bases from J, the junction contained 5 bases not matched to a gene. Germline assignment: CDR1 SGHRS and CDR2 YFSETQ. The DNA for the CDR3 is TGCGCCAGCAGCTTCCAAGGACAGGCTAATTCACCCCTCCACTTT. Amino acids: CASSFQGQANSPLHF. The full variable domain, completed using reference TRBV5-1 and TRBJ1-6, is KAGVTQTPRYLIKTRGQQVTLSCSPISGHRSVSWYQQTPGQGLQFLFEYFSETQRNKGNFPGRFSGRQFSNSRSEMNVSTLELGDSALYLCASSFQGQANSPLHFGNGTRLTVT.

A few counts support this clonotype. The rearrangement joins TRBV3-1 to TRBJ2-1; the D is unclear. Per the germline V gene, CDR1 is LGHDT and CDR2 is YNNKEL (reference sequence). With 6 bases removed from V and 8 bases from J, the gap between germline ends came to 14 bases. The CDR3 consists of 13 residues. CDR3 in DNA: TGTGCCAGCAGTTCCCTACTTAACGATGAGCAGTTCTTC. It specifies CASSSLLNDEQFF.

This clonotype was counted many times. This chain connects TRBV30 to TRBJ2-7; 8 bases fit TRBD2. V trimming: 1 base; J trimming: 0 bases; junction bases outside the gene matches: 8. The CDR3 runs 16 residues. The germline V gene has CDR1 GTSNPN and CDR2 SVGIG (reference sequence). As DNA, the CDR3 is TGTGCCTGGAGTGGTCTTAAGCGGGGGAGCTCCTACGAGCAGTACTTC. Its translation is CAWSGLKRGSSYEQYF.

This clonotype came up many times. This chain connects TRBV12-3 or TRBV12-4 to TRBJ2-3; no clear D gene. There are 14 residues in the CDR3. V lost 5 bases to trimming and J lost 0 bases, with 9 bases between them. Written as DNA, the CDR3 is TGTGCCAGCAGTCGTCACCAGAGCACAGATACGCAGTATTTT. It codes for CASSRHQSTDTQYF.

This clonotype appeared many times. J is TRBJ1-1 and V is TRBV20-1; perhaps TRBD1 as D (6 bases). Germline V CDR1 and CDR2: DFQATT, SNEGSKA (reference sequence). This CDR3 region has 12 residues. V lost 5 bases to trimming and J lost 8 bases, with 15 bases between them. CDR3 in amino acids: CSAVLDRREAFF. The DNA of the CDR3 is TGCAGTGCTGTCCTCGACAGGAGGGAAGCTTTCTTT.

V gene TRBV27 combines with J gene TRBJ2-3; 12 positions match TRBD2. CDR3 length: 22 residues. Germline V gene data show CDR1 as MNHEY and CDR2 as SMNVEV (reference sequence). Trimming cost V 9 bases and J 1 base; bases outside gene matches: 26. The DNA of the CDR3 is TGTGCCAGAAAGGGGCTGAATTGGACTAGCGGGAATCTACTACTCCGCACAGATACGCAGTATTTT. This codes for CARKGLNWTSGNLLLRTDTQYF.

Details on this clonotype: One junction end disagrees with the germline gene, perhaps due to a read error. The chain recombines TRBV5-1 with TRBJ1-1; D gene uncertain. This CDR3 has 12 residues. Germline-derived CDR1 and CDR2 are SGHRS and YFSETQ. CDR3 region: CAGSLAGYEAFF. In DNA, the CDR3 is TGCGCCGGCAGCTTGGCCGGCTATGAAGCTTTCTTT.

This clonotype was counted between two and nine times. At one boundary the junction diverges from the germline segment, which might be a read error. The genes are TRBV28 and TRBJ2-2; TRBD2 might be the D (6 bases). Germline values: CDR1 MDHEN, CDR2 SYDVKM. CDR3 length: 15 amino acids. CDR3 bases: TGTGCCAGCAGTTCCCTCATTATGAACACCGGGGGGCTGTTTTTT. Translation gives CASSSLIMNTGGLFF.

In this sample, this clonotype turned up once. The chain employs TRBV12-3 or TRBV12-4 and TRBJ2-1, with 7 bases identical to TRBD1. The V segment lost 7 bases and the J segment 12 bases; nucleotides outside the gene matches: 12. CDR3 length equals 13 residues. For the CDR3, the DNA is TGTGCCAGCACCAACCGACAGGGCCGGCGGCAGTTCTTC. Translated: CASTNRQGRRQFF.

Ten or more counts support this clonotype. The CDR3 sequence is CASSEVGRGTEAFF. CDR3 DNA: TGTGCCAGCAGTGAAGTCGGCAGGGGCACTGAAGCTTTCTTT. This sequence joins TRBV25-1 and TRBJ1-1, with D possibly TRBD1 on 6 matching bases. Germline CDR1 MGHDK, CDR2 SYGVNS. The CDR3 covers 14 residues. The V end lost 2 bases, the J end lost 4 bases, and 11 bases lay between the germline ends.

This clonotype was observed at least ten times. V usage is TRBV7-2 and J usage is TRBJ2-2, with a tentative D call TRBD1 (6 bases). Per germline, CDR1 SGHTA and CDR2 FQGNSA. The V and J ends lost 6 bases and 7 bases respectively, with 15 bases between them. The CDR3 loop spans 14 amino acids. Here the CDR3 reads CASSPGQPGGELFF. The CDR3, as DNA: TGTGCCAGCAGTCCTGGACAGCCGGGCGGGGAGCTGTTTTTT.

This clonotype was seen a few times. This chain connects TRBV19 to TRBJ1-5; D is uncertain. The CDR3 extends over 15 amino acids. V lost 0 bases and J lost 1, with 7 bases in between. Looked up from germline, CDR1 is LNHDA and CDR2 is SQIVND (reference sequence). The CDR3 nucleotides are TGTGCCAGTAGTATAGAGGGGAAAAGCAATCAGCCCCAGCATTTT. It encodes CASSIEGKSNQPQHF. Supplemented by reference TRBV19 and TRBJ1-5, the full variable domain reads DGGITQSPKYLFRKEGQNVTLSCEQNLNHDAMYWYRQDPGQGLRLIYYSQIVNDFQKGDIAEGYSVSREKKESFPLTVTSAQKNPTAFYLCASSIEGKSNQPQHFGDGTRLSIL.

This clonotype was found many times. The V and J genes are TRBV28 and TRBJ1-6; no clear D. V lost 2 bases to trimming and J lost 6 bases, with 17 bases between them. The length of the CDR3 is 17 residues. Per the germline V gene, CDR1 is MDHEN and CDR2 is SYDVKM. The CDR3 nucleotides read TGTGCCAGCAGTTTAGTGGGCCCCGGGATGGGTAATTCACCCCTCCACTTT. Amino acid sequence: CASSLVGPGMGNSPLHF.

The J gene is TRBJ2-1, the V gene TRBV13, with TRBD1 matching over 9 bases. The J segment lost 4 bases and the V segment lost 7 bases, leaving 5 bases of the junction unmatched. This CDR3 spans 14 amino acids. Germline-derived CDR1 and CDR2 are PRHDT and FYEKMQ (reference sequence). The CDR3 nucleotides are TGTGCCAGCACCAACAGGGGGCTTTACAATGAGCAGTTCTTC. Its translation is CASTNRGLYNEQFF.

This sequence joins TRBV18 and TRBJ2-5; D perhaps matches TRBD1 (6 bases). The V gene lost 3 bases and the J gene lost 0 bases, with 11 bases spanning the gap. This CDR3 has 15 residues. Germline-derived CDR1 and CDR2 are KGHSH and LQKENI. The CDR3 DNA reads TGTGCCAGCTCACCGATGAGGGGGTACCAAGAGACCCAGTACTTC. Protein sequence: CASSPMRGYQETQYF.